Below, 3 T cell receptor beta chains from the same sample are listed, as sequenced in a study of identical twins. TCRdb re-called the 5' RACE reads with MiXCR, one entry per CDR3 protein. There are about 530,000 distinct CDR3 sequences in the sample; roughly 15% occur only once, and roughly 0.44% lies in the top ten. The data were also submitted as part of a second study, on yellow fever vaccine responses in identical twins.

Sequencing was done on a sample of CD4+ T cells sorted from blood. Every receptor here comes from a woman between 18 and 30 years old in good health.

The chain carries TRBV28 and TRBJ2-7; maybe TRBD2 (5 bases). The CDR3 extends over 14 amino acids. The V and J ends lost 8 bases and 2 bases respectively, with 16 bases between them. CDR1 is MDHEN and CDR2 is SYDVKM in the germline V gene. CDR3 protein: CASRTNLAPYEQYF. CDR3 coding DNA: TGTGCCAGCCGAACTAACCTAGCACCCTACGAGCAGTACTTC. Full variable domain (remainder filled in from reference TRBV28 and TRBJ2-7): DVKVTQSSRYLVKRTGEKVFLECVQDMDHENMFWYRQDPGLGLRLIYFSYDVKMKEKGDIPEGYSVSREKKERFSLILESASTNQTSMYLCASRTNLAPYEQYFGPGTRLTVT.

The V and J genes are TRBV5-1 and TRBJ2-1; D call uncertain. V was shortened by 0 bases and J by 7 bases, with 11 bases between the two germline ends. Germline CDR1 SGHRS, CDR2 YFSETQ. The CDR3 length is 14 residues. The CDR3 here is CASSLVADRNEQFF. CDR3 DNA: TGCGCCAGCAGCTTGGTGGCAGATAGAAATGAGCAGTTCTTC.

This rearrangement joins TRBV2 to TRBJ1-3; D gene uncertain. Trimming removed 6 bases from V and 0 bases from J, with 6 bases in between. The CDR3 is 13 residues long. Germline loops: CDR1 SNHLY, CDR2 FYNNEI. CDR3 nucleotide sequence: TGTGCCAGCAGGGGTCACTCTGGAAACACCATATATTTT. This sequence encodes CASRGHSGNTIYF. Full variable domain (missing parts from reference TRBV2 and TRBJ1-3): EPEVTQTPSHQVTQMGQEVILRCVPISNHLYFYWYRQILGQKVEFLVSFYNNEISEKSEIFDDQFSVERPDGSNFTLKIRSTKLEDSAMYFCASRGHSGNTIYFGEGSWLTVV.